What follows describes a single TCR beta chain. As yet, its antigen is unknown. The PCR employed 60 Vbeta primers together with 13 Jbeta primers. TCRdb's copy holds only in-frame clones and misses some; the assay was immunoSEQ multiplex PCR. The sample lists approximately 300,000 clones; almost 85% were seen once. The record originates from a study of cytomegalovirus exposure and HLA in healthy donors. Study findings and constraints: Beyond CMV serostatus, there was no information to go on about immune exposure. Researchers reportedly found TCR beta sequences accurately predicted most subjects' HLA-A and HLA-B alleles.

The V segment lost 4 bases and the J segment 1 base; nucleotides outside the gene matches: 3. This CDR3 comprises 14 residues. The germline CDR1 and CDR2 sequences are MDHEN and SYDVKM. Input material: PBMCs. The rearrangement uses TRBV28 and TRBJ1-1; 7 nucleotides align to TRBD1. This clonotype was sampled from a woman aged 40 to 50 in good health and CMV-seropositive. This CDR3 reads CASSSRGENTEAFF. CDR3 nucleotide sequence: TGTGCCAGCAGTTCCAGGGGGGAGAACACTGAAGCTTTCTTT.